A single sample gave rise to the 28 T cell receptor beta chains below, sequenced in a study of T cell responses to AZD1222 COVID-19 vaccine. Measured with immunoSEQ multiplex PCR; TCRdb has only the in-frame clones, and not every one. The top ten clones hold less than 2% of a sample with some 140,000 clones, about nine tenths of them seen once. Specimen: peripheral blood, collected 28 days after the second AZD1222 dose. These receptors were collected from an adult who received the AZD1222 COVID-19 vaccine.

With respect to this clone: An end of the junction differs from the germline gene, which may be a read error. The genes are TRBV2 and TRBJ1-6; D possibly corresponds to TRBD1 (6 bases). CDR1 is SNHLY and CDR2 is FYNNEI in the germline V gene. This CDR3 contains 12 residues. CDR3 in amino acids: CASSEGGSPLHF. Here the CDR3 DNA reads TGTGCCAGCAGCGAAGGGGGTTCACCCCTCCACTTT.

The chain is built from TRBV18 and TRBJ1-4, with D unclear. Per germline, CDR1 KGHSH and CDR2 LQKENI. The CDR3 contains 15 residues. Between the trimmed V and J ends, which lost 3 bases and 8 bases, there was a span of 16 bases. The CDR3 region is CASSPQERVGEKLFF. CDR3 bases: TGTGCCAGCTCACCCCAGGAGAGGGTCGGCGAAAAACTGTTTTTT. Based on the CDR3 plus reference TRBV18 and TRBJ1-4, the full variable domain is NAGVMQNPRHLVRRRGQEARLRCSPMKGHSHVYWYRQLPEEGLKFMVYLQKENIIDESGMPKERFSAEFPKEGPSILRIQQVVRGDSAAYFCASSPQERVGEKLFFGSGTQLSVL.

This chain connects TRBV6-5 to TRBJ2-7, with 7 bases matching TRBD1. J lost 4 bases, V lost 3 bases, and 9 bases had no gene match. Germline assignment: CDR1 MNHEY and CDR2 SVGAGI. CDR3 length: 15 amino acids. The CDR3, as DNA: TGTGCCAGCAGTTATACTCCCGGGACAGTATACGAGCAGTACGTC. Residues: CASSYTPGTVYEQYV.

The chain carries TRBV7-9 and TRBJ1-3, with a tentative D call TRBD1 (5 bases). V was cut by 3 bases and J by 7 bases, with 10 bases left in between. This CDR3 region has 13 residues. CDR1 is SEHNR and CDR2 is FQNEAQ in the germline V gene (reference sequence). CDR3 loop: CASSFTGANTIYF. The CDR3 region has the DNA TGTGCCAGCAGCTTCACTGGGGCGAACACCATATATTTT.

The chain joins TRBV9 to TRBJ1-1; D perhaps matches TRBD1 (5 bases). The CDR3 sequence is 14 residues long. V dropped 0 bases and J dropped 5 bases, with 11 bases sitting between them. Germline CDR1 reads SGDLS; CDR2 reads YYNGEE. DNA for the CDR3: TGTGCCAGCAGCGTAGCGGGGGGTTTTACTGAAGCTTTCTTT. Translated, it gives CASSVAGGFTEAFF.

The J gene is TRBJ1-5, the V gene TRBV19, with no clear D. The CDR3 sequence is 16 residues long. Trimming stripped 3 bases from V and 0 bases from J, with 12 bases between. Looked up from germline, CDR1 is LNHDA and CDR2 is SQIVND (reference sequence). This CDR3 reads CASSISIDYSNQPQHF. CDR3 DNA: TGTGCCAGTAGTATTAGCATCGATTATAGCAATCAGCCCCAGCATTTT. Using reference TRBV19 and TRBJ1-5 for the parts outside the CDR3, the full variable domain is DGGITQSPKYLFRKEGQNVTLSCEQNLNHDAMYWYRQDPGQGLRLIYYSQIVNDFQKGDIAEGYSVSREKKESFPLTVTSAQKNPTAFYLCASSISIDYSNQPQHFGDGTRLSIL.

This rearrangement joins TRBV7-9 to TRBJ1-6; D call uncertain. V gave up 5 bases and J gave up 13 bases, with 9 bases separating them. This CDR3 is 11 amino acids long. Germline CDR1 SEHNR, CDR2 FQNEAQ (reference sequence). This CDR3 is CASSPGGPLHF. The CDR3 region has the DNA TGTGCCAGCAGCCCGGGCGGTCCCCTCCACTTT.

The chain joins TRBV25-1 to TRBJ1-2; no clear D gene. CDR3 length equals 12 residues. Per germline, CDR1 MGHDK and CDR2 SYGVNS. V dropped 4 bases and J dropped 6 bases, with 9 bases sitting between them. CDR3 bases: TGTGCCAGCAGTGTGTCCGGGGATGGCTACACCTTC. As protein: CASSVSGDGYTF.

This chain links TRBV30 with TRBJ1-1, with D possibly TRBD1 on 5 matching bases. Germline CDR1 GTSNPN, CDR2 SVGIG (reference sequence). Trimming stripped 5 bases from V and 0 bases from J, with 16 bases between. The CDR3 spans 15 residues. The CDR3 sequence: CAWQMGGGLNTEAFF. The CDR3, as DNA: TGTGCCTGGCAGATGGGGGGGGGTCTGAACACTGAAGCTTTCTTT.

This clone was seen just once. The chain uses TRBV27 and TRBJ1-5; no firm D call. V lost 6 bases and J 1 base, leaving 13 bases between the germline ends. The CDR3 consists of 15 residues. Germline values: CDR1 MNHEY, CDR2 SMNVEV (reference sequence). CDR3 in amino acids: CASRDGGRSNQPQHF. The DNA of the CDR3 is TGTGCCAGCAGGGACGGAGGTAGAAGCAATCAGCCCCAGCATTTT.

The J gene is TRBJ2-1, the V gene TRBV2; 10 nucleotides match TRBD1. This CDR3 has 15 residues. Trimming cost V 4 bases and J 6 bases; bases outside gene matches: 6. From germline, CDR1 is SNHLY and CDR2 FYNNEI. This CDR3 reads CASSATGGAGNEQFF. CDR3 bases: TGTGCCAGCAGTGCGACAGGGGGCGCGGGCAATGAGCAGTTCTTC.

This chain's CDR3 is CASSISGGGQPQHF. For the CDR3, the DNA is TGTGCCAGTAGTATTTCAGGGGGCGGACAGCCCCAGCATTTT. The chain recombines TRBV19 with TRBJ1-5; TRBD1 matches 8 bases. The J segment lost 7 bases and the V segment lost 3 bases, leaving 5 bases of the junction unmatched. Per the germline V gene, CDR1 is LNHDA and CDR2 is SQIVND (reference sequence). CDR3 length: 14 amino acids.

V and J are TRBV9 and TRBJ2-7; D unresolved. Germline V CDR1 and CDR2: SGDLS, YYNGEE. Between the trimmed V and J ends, which lost 5 bases and 5 bases, there was a span of 8 bases. This CDR3 is built from 11 residues. For the CDR3, the DNA is TGTGCCAGCAGTCGGAACAACGAGCAGTACTTC. It codes for CASSRNNEQYF.

This chain joins TRBV4-2 and TRBJ1-4; weak D call: TRBD1 (5 bases). CDR3 size: 14 residues. Looked up from germline, CDR1 is LGHNA and CDR2 is YNFKEQ. The V gene lost 3 bases and the J gene lost 7 bases, with 12 bases spanning the gap. Here the CDR3 reads CASSHGGGGEKLFF. As DNA, the CDR3 is TGTGCCAGCAGCCACGGGGGGGGAGGTGAAAAACTGTTTTTT.

This chain joins TRBV7-2 and TRBJ1-5, with 7 bases fitting TRBD1. The CDR3 contains 16 residues. CDR1 and CDR2 from the germline V gene are SGHTA and FQGNSA. V was pared by 2 bases and J by 0 bases, with 4 bases of the junction left unmatched. The CDR3 loop reads CASSLSGTVSNQPQHF. The DNA of the CDR3 is TGTGCCAGCAGCTTATCCGGGACAGTTAGCAATCAGCCCCAGCATTTT.

This clone occurred once. This rearrangement joins TRBV10-3 to TRBJ1-2, with 10 positions matching TRBD1. The CDR3 covers 13 residues. The trim removed 3 bases at V and 8 bases at J, leaving 3 bases unmatched. Looked up from germline, CDR1 is ENHRY and CDR2 is SYGVKD. Here the CDR3 DNA reads TGTGCCATCAGTGATGGGACAGGGGTCGGCTACACCTTC. As protein: CAISDGTGVGYTF.

This clone was seen a single time. The chain is built from TRBV5-1 and TRBJ1-1; unclear D gene. The germline V gene has CDR1 SGHRS and CDR2 YFSETQ. The CDR3 is 12 residues long. With 0 bases removed from V and 4 bases from J, the gap between germline ends came to 4 bases. The CDR3 region has the DNA TGCGCCAGCAGCTTGGGGCGCACTGAAGCTTTCTTT. It yields the protein CASSLGRTEAFF.

The chain is built from TRBV14 and TRBJ1-1; TRBD1 agrees at 7 bases. The germline gives CDR1 SGHDN, CDR2 FVKESK. J gave up 1 base and V 0 bases, and 5 bases lay outside the gene matches. The CDR3 spans 16 residues. CDR3 bases: TGTGCCAGCAGCCAAGAGCGAGGGACAGCGAACACTGAAGCTTTCTTT. Its translation: CASSQERGTANTEAFF.

This chain uses TRBV5-6 with TRBJ1-5; possibly TRBD1 for D (5 bases). The germline gives CDR1 SGHDT, CDR2 YYEEEE. The CDR3 runs to 14 residues. V was pared by 4 bases and J by 1 base, with 9 bases between. The CDR3 is CASSREGSNQPQHF. The CDR3 DNA is TGTGCCAGCAGCCGGGAGGGGAGCAATCAGCCCCAGCATTTT.

The V call is TRBV13, the J call TRBJ1-4; D ambiguous. CDR3 length: 20 residues. Germline V gene sequence: CDR1 PRHDT, CDR2 FYEKMQ (reference sequence). The V end was cut by 4 bases, the J end by 5 bases, with 29 bases between. DNA for the CDR3: TGTGCCAGCAGCTCCCAAGTGGCCGGAACTCTTCCCAACGAAAATGAAAAACTGTTTTTT. This encodes CASSSQVAGTLPNENEKLFF.

This clone was detected only once. The chain couples TRBV4-1 to TRBJ1-4; 11 bases line up with TRBD1. CDR1 MGHRA and CDR2 YSYEKL come from the germline V gene. V trimming: 0 bases; J trimming: 4 bases; junction bases outside the gene matches: 10. This CDR3 has 19 amino acids. The DNA of the CDR3 is TGCGCCAGCAGCCAAGATCCTTTTCCTGGGACAGGGGGTAATGAAAAACTGTTTTTT. Encoded protein: CASSQDPFPGTGGNEKLFF.

The chain employs TRBV29-1 and TRBJ2-1; D perhaps matches TRBD2 (6 bases). Germline lookup yields CDR1 SQVTM and CDR2 ANQGSEA. V was trimmed by 0 bases and J by 7 bases, leaving 13 bases between them. CDR3 size: 14 residues. The CDR3 loop reads CSVEDDGGRNEQFF. The DNA for the CDR3 is TGCAGCGTTGAAGATGATGGGGGGAGGAATGAGCAGTTCTTC.

This clone is a singleton in its sample. The rearrangement links TRBV6-2 or TRBV6-3 to TRBJ2-7, with 10 bases identical to TRBD1. The CDR3 runs to 14 residues. Trimming took 2 bases from V and 3 from J; bases not matched to a gene: 1. Per germline, CDR1 MNHEY and CDR2 SVGEGT. The CDR3 nucleotides read TGTGCCAGCAGTTACGGACAGGGGGGCTACGAGCAGTACGTC. Amino acid sequence: CASSYGQGGYEQYV.

The table lists this clone with a few counts. This chain connects TRBV5-4 to TRBJ2-5, with D unresolved. V shed 4 bases and J shed 5 bases, with 15 bases lying between them. The CDR3 spans 14 residues. Germline loops: CDR1 SGHNT, CDR2 YYREEE (reference sequence). This chain's CDR3 is CASSRGKFGETQYF. As DNA, the CDR3 is TGTGCCAGCAGCCGCGGCAAATTCGGGGAGACCCAGTACTTC.

V and J are TRBV5-5 and TRBJ2-5; D gene ambiguous. The V end was cut by 4 bases, the J end by 5 bases, with 9 bases between. Germline CDR1 reads SGHKS; CDR2 reads YYEKEE (reference sequence). This CDR3 is 12 amino acids long. The CDR3 DNA reads as TGTGCCAGCAGCGATCAGGCGGAGACCCAGTACTTC. Amino acid sequence: CASSDQAETQYF.

The chain recombines TRBV19 with TRBJ1-2; no firm D call. CDR3 length: 14 residues. Trimming took off 5 bases at V and 4 bases at J, with 14 bases between the two ends. Per germline, CDR1 LNHDA and CDR2 SQIVND (reference sequence). CDR3 DNA sequence: TGTGCCAGTAGTCCAGACCGCGTCCTCTATGGCTACACCTTC. It codes for CASSPDRVLYGYTF.

The chain combines TRBV19 with TRBJ1-1, with no clear D. Trimming pared 6 bases from V and 5 bases from J, leaving 13 bases between. The germline gives CDR1 LNHDA, CDR2 SQIVND (reference sequence). There are 13 residues in the CDR3. For the CDR3, the DNA is TGTGCCAGTAGGTTCTCGAGGGTAACTGAAGCTTTCTTT. Amino acids: CASRFSRVTEAFF.

The chain couples TRBV4-1 to TRBJ1-3, with D possibly being TRBD1 (5 bases). V lost 3 bases, J lost 0 bases, and 18 bases lay in between. The CDR3 runs to 18 residues. From germline, CDR1 is MGHRA and CDR2 YSYEKL. In DNA, the CDR3 is TGCGCCAGCAGCCATTGGGGGTACGGGGAGAGCTCTGGAAACACCATATATTTT. Its translation is CASSHWGYGESSGNTIYF.